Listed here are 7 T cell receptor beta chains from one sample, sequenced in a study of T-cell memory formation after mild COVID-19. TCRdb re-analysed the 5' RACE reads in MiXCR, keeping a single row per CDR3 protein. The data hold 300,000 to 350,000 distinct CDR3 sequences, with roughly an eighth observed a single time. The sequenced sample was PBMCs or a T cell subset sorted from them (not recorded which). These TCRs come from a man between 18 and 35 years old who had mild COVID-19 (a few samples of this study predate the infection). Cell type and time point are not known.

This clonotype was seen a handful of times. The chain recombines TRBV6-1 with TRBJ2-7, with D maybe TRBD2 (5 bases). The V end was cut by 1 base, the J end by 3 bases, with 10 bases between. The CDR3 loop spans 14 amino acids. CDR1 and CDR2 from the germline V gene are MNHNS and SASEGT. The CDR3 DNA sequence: TGTGCCAGCAGTGAAGGGCACGGGGTCTACGAGCAGTACGTC. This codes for CASSEGHGVYEQYV.

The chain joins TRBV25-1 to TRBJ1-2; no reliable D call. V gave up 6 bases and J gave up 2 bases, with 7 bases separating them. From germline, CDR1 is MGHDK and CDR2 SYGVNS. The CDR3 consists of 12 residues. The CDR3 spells CASRQLNYGYTF. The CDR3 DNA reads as TGTGCCAGCAGACAGCTCAACTATGGCTACACCTTC.

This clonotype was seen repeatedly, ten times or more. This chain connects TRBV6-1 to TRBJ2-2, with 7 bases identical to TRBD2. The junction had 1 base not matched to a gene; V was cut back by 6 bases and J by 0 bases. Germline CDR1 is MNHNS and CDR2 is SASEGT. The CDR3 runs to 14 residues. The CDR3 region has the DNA TGTGCCAGCAGGGGGGGGGCGAACACCGGGGAGCTGTTTTTT. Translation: CASRGGANTGELFF.

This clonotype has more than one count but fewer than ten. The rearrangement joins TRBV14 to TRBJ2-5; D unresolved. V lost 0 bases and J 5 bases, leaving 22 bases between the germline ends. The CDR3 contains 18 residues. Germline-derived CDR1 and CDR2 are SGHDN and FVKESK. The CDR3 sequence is CASSQDPPGVAIVETQYF. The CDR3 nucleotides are TGTGCCAGCAGCCAAGACCCCCCTGGGGTAGCCATAGTGGAGACCCAGTACTTC. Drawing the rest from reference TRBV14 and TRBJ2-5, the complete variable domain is EAGVTQFPSHSVIEKGQTVTLRCDPISGHDNLYWYRRVMGKEIKFLLHFVKESKQDESGMPNNRFLAERTGGTYSTLKVQPAELEDSGVYFCASSQDPPGVAIVETQYFGPGTRLLVL.

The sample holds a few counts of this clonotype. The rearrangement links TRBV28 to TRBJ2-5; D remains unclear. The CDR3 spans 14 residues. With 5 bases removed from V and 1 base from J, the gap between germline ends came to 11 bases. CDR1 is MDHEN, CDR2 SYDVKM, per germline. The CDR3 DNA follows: TGTGCCAGCAGTCCCCCTGGGATCCAAGAGACCCAGTACTTC. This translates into CASSPPGIQETQYF.

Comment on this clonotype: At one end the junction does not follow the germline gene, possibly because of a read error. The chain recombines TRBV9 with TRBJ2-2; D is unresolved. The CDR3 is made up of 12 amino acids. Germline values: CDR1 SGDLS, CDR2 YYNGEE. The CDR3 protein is CASSEDTGELFF. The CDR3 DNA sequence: TGTGCTAGCAGCGAGGACACCGGGGAGCTGTTTTTT. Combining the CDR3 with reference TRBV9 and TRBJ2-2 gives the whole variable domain DSGVTQTPKHLITATGQRVTLRCSPRSGDLSVYWYQQSLDQGLQFLIQYYNGEERAKGNILERFSAQQFPDLHSELNLSSLELGDSALYFCASSEDTGELFFGEGSRLTVL.

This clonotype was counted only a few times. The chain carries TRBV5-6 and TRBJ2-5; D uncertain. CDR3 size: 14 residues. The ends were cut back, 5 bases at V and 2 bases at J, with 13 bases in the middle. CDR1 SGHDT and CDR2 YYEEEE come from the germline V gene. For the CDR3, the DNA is TGTGCCAGCAGTTTCCGGGCCCGGCAAGAGACCCAGTACTTC. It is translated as CASSFRARQETQYF.